This TCR beta chain came from a study of T cells in Graves' hyperthyroidism and ophthalmopathy. A roughly 9.7 ml volume of fresh peripheral blood provided the PBMCs. CDR1 and CDR2 from the germline V gene are SGHTA and FQGNSA. There are 15 residues in the CDR3. J gave up 5 bases and V 5 bases, and 8 bases lay outside the gene matches. Whole-study findings and limits: Blood held most thyroid clonotypes expanded above 0.001 frequency. The model anticipated ophthalmopathy a median approximately six months pre-onset. In simple terms, a model built on 13 V-J features told ophthalmopathy apart from stable hyperthyroidism.

TCR beta CDR3 region amplification was performed from RNA transcripts. Initially, a first-round RT-PCR of the TCR CDR3 employed the HTBI primer set. TCRdb called the multiplex PCR reads again in MiXCR, with one record for every CDR3 protein. The sample includes some 580,000 distinct CDR3 sequences, 16% of them seen just once. This clonotype was detected many times. As yet, its antigen is unknown. The genes are TRBV7-2 and TRBJ2-5, with 10 bases aligning to TRBD2. The receptor comes from a woman aged 40 to 49 with Graves' ophthalmopathy. Input material: blood. The DNA for the CDR3 is TGTGCCAGCAGCCTCCCTCGGGGACTAGCGGAGACCCAGTACTTC. The encoded protein is CASSLPRGLAETQYF.